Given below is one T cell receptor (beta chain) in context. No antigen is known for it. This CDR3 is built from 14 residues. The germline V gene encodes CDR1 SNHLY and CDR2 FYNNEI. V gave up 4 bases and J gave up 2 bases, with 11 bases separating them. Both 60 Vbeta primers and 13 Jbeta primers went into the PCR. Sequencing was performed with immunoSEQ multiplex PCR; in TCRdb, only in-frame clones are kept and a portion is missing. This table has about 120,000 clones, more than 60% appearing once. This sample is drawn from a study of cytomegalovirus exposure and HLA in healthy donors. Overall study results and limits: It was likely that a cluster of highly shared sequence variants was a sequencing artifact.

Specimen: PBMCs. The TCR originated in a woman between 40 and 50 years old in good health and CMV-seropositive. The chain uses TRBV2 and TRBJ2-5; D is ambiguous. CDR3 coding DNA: TGTGCCAGCAGTGCGGCGCGAGGTCAAGAGACCCAGTACTTC. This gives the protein CASSAARGQETQYF.